Here is one T cell receptor beta chain with its context. Its binding antigen is unknown. Base qualities are not recorded, but no much larger clone differs from it by a single base. Whole blood was collected in K2EDTA tubes by collaborating institutions according to the institutions' own protocols. For TCRbeta analysis, collaborators shipped samples in one of three forms: frozen whole blood, isolated PBMCs, or DNA extracted from either of those sample types. TCRbeta CDR3 regions were amplified from genomic DNA using the immunoSEQ Assay, a bias-controlled multiplex PCR. The study's own analysis went as follows. The number of nucleated cells in each sample was estimated by amplification of reference gene primers within the assay. To quantify the absolute abundance of each unique TCRbeta CDR3 rearrangement, sequence reads were collapsed and filtered. Productive Simpson clonality was computed per sample as the square root of Simpson's diversity index over productive rearrangements. TCRdb limited this immuneACCESS table to in-frame rearrangements with V and J called. A share of clones is missing; checked studies link under half to unresolved V genes, and the rest is unexplained. V and J calls and clone size are given by that table; D and trimming were obtained from the DNA. The sample table shows a few hundred thousand clones, and around 86% are seen once. The ten top clones hold 12% of the sample.

The CDR3, cysteine through phenylalanine, is 15 amino acids long. Just the 45-base CDR3 DNA is kept, in frame starting at base 1. Ends trimmed: V by 3 bases, J by 6 bases; bases unmatched to a gene: 11. Via the germline V gene (reference sequence), CDR1 is DFQATT and CDR2 SNEGSKA. The data were taken from a study of blood T cell repertoires in COVID-19 (dated by TCRdb to 2019 to 2021). With regard to the full study: The collaborator samples originated in the United States, Italy and Spain and spanned the acute and convalescent phases of COVID-19. A freely available public database, intended as a resource for researchers studying the immune response to SARS-CoV-2, is where the repertoires were released. The dataset comprised deeply sampled blood TCRbeta repertoires from subjects exposed to, actively infected with, or recovered from COVID-19. Where available, HLA class I and class II types were obtained from metadata supplied by the sample provider rather than from assay-based typing. Samples came from the ongoing ImmuneRACE study (first 160 participants) plus 1,254 subjects from 6 global collaborators. A de-identified subject ID, COVID-19 status, age in years and sex were almost always included in the sample metadata. The prospective study material was composed of cDNA or gDNA derived from T cells, B-cell-depleted T cells, or PBMCs.

Here is what the overall study found, with its caveats: Clinical and demographic metadata were provided uncurated, with the amount varying by source and participant.

The sequencing sample was made of peripheral blood. This clonotype was sampled from a man at least 80 years old with acute or convalescent COVID-19. The chain was built from TRBV20-1 and TRBJ1-5; TRBD1 matches 7 bases in the middle. The CDR3 is CSASDPGTVSQPQHF. The DNA sequence reads TGCAGTGCTAGTGATCCCGGGACAGTGTCTCAGCCCCAGCATTTT.